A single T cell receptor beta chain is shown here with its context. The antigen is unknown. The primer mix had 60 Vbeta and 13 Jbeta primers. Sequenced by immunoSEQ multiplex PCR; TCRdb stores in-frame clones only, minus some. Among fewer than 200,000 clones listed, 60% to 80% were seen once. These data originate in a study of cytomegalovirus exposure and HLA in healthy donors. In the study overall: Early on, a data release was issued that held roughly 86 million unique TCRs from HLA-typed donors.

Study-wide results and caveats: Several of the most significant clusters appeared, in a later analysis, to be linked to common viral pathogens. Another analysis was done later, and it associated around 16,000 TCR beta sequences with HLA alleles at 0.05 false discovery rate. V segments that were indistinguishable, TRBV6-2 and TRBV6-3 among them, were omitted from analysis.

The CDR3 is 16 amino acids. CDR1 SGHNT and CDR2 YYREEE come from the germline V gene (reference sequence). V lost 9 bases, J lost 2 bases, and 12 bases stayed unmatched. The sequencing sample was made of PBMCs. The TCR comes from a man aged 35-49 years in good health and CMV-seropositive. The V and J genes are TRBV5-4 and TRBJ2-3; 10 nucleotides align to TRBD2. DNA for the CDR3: TGTGCCACCGAACCAAGGACTAGCGGATTCACAGATACGCAGTATTTT. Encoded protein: CATEPRTSGFTDTQYF.